A selection of T cell receptor beta chains follows, all from one sample in a study of blood T cell repertoires in COVID-19. Assay: immunoSEQ multiplex PCR; the TCRdb copy retains only in-frame clones and omits some. Of 300,000 to 350,000 clones detected, 70% to 90% appear once; the ten largest clones hold about 2%. Sample: PBMCs or T cells enriched from blood (not recorded which). The receptors were sampled from a man under 40 who had recovered from COVID-19. Both conserved end residues are part of each CDR3. The D gene is left open where the match is weak. Clone size appears in some rows only: once, few, many, or a class for an expanded clone.

V gene: TRBV29-1; clone size: NA; D gene: NA; J gene: TRBJ1-1; CDR3 DNA: TGCAGCGGGAAAGGGACGACCGGGGGAACTGAAGCTTTCTTT; CDR3 protein: CSGKGTTGGTEAFF
V gene: TRBV10-3; clone size: NA; D gene: TRBD1; J gene: TRBJ2-3; CDR3 DNA: TGTGCCATCTATTCCGGGACAGGGGTAGCAGATACGCAGTATTTT; CDR3 protein: CAIYSGTGVADTQYF
V gene: TRBV5-4; clone size: NA; D gene: NA; J gene: TRBJ1-5; CDR3 DNA: TGTGCCAGCAGCTTACAGGGTTCTGATCAGCCCCAGCATTTT; CDR3 protein: CASSLQGSDQPQHF
V gene: TRBV2; clone size: NA; D gene: NA; J gene: TRBJ1-1; CDR3 DNA: TGTGCCAGCGCTACAGGGCGGAACACTGAAGCTTTCTTT; CDR3 protein: CASATGRNTEAFF
V gene: TRBV27; clone size: NA; D gene: NA; J gene: TRBJ1-1; CDR3 DNA: TGTGCCAGCTTGGCAGGGGTGAACACTGAAGCTTTCTTT; CDR3 protein: CASLAGVNTEAFF
V gene: TRBV3-1/TRBV3-2; clone size: NA; D gene: TRBD1; J gene: TRBJ1-1; CDR3 DNA: TGTGCCAGCAGCCACCCGACAGGGTCTGGCGGTAGGGCTTTCTTT; CDR3 protein: CASSHPTGSGGRAFF
V gene: TRBV12-3/TRBV12-4; clone size: few; D gene: NA; J gene: TRBJ1-1; CDR3 DNA: TGTGCCAGCAGTTTGTCGGGGGGAGGACCTTTCTTT; CDR3 protein: CASSLSGGGPFF
V gene: TRBV5-1; clone size: NA; D gene: TRBD1; J gene: TRBJ1-1; CDR3 DNA: TGCGCCAGCAGCTTAAGACAGGGTGGGACTGAAGCTTTCTTT; CDR3 protein: CASSLRQGGTEAFF
V gene: TRBV29-1; clone size: NA; D gene: TRBD2; J gene: TRBJ2-4; CDR3 DNA: TGCAGCGCCGAACCCGGGGGGGATAAAAACATTCAGTACTTC; CDR3 protein: CSAEPGGDKNIQYF
V gene: TRBV6-5; clone size: NA; D gene: NA; J gene: TRBJ1-1; CDR3 DNA: TGTGCCAGCAGAACAGGGACGGTGAACACTGAAGCTTTCTTT; CDR3 protein: CASRTGTVNTEAFF
V gene: TRBV2; clone size: NA; D gene: TRBD1; J gene: TRBJ1-1; CDR3 DNA: TGTGCCAGCAGAAGAAGACAGGGGGTCACTGAAGCTTTCTTT; CDR3 protein: CASRRRQGVTEAFF
V gene: TRBV3-1/TRBV3-2; clone size: NA; D gene: NA; J gene: TRBJ1-1; CDR3 DNA: TGTGCCAGCAGCCAACCAGGGGCAGCAAACACTGAAGCTTTCTTT; CDR3 protein: CASSQPGAANTEAFF
V gene: TRBV5-1; clone size: NA; D gene: NA; J gene: TRBJ1-1; CDR3 DNA: TGCGCCAGCAGCTTGGTGGTGGGCAGTGCGACTGAAGCTTTCTTT; CDR3 protein: CASSLVVGSATEAFF
V gene: TRBV3-1/TRBV3-2; clone size: NA; D gene: NA; J gene: TRBJ1-6; CDR3 DNA: TGTGCCAGCAGCCAAGCTTGGCCAGGGGATTCACCCCTCCACTTT; CDR3 protein: CASSQAWPGDSPLHF
V gene: TRBV7-8; clone size: NA; D gene: NA; J gene: TRBJ1-5; CDR3 DNA: TGTGCCAGCGGATCCCAGGGCCGAAGCAATCAGCCCCAGCATTTT; CDR3 protein: CASGSQGRSNQPQHF
V gene: TRBV9; clone size: once; D gene: NA; J gene: TRBJ1-6; CDR3 DNA: TGTGCCAGCAGCCCCCGCCGCGGCGGATATGATCCCCTCCACTTT; CDR3 protein: CASSPRRGGYDPLHF
V gene: TRBV4-3; clone size: NA; D gene: NA; J gene: TRBJ1-3; CDR3 DNA: TGCGCCAGCAGCTTGGCCAACTCTGGAAACACCATATATTTT; CDR3 protein: CASSLANSGNTIYF
V gene: TRBV4-1; clone size: NA; D gene: TRBD1; J gene: TRBJ1-2; CDR3 DNA: TGCGCCAGCAGCCAAGAATCCAGGGGGCCCCACTATGGCTACACCTTC; CDR3 protein: CASSQESRGPHYGYTF
V gene: TRBV9; clone size: NA; D gene: NA; J gene: TRBJ2-3; CDR3 DNA: TGTGCCAGCAGCCCCGAGGAGCGATACGGGACAGATACGCAGTATTTT; CDR3 protein: CASSPEERYGTDTQYF
V gene: TRBV25-1; clone size: NA; D gene: TRBD1; J gene: TRBJ1-2; CDR3 DNA: TGTGCCAGCAGTCTTGGACAGGGCTATGGCTACACCTTC; CDR3 protein: CASSLGQGYGYTF
V gene: TRBV3-1/TRBV3-2; clone size: few; D gene: TRBD2; J gene: TRBJ2-1; CDR3 DNA: TGTGCCAGCTCTTCGACTAGCGGGGGGGCCGATGAGCAGTTCTTC; CDR3 protein: CASSSTSGGADEQFF
V gene: TRBV11-2; clone size: NA; D gene: NA; J gene: TRBJ1-2; CDR3 DNA: TGTGCCAGCAGCCCGCCTGGGGGGTATGGCTACACCTTC; CDR3 protein: CASSPPGGYGYTF
V gene: TRBV6-5; clone size: NA; D gene: NA; J gene: TRBJ1-2; CDR3 DNA: TGTGCCAGCAGCTCACAGGGAATCGGTGGCTACACCTTC; CDR3 protein: CASSSQGIGGYTF
V gene: TRBV3-1/TRBV3-2; clone size: once; D gene: NA; J gene: TRBJ2-1; CDR3 DNA: TGTGCCAGCAGCCAGTTGAGCTCCTACAATGAGCAGTTCTTC; CDR3 protein: CASSQLSSYNEQFF
V gene: TRBV5-6; clone size: NA; D gene: TRBD1; J gene: TRBJ1-2; CDR3 DNA: TGTGCCAGCAGCTTGTCCTACCGGGACAGACACAACTATGGCTACACCTTC; CDR3 protein: CASSLSYRDRHNYGYTF
V gene: TRBV9; clone size: NA; D gene: TRBD1; J gene: TRBJ2-6; CDR3 DNA: TGTGCCAGCAGCCCAGGGGGTTGGGGGGCCAACGTCCTGACTTTC; CDR3 protein: CASSPGGWGANVLTF
V gene: TRBV3-1/TRBV3-2; clone size: NA; D gene: TRBD1; J gene: TRBJ1-6; CDR3 DNA: TGTGCCAGCAGCCCGCGACAGGGAGGTTCACCCCTCCACTTT; CDR3 protein: CASSPRQGGSPLHF
V gene: TRBV7-2; clone size: NA; D gene: NA; J gene: TRBJ1-3; CDR3 DNA: TGTGCCAGCAGCTTATCCCACGGCTCTGGAAACACCATATATTTT; CDR3 protein: CASSLSHGSGNTIYF
V gene: TRBV6-5; clone size: NA; D gene: NA; J gene: TRBJ2-2; CDR3 DNA: TGTGCCAGCAGTTACAGGGGGGGAACCGGGGAGCTGTTTTTT; CDR3 protein: CASSYRGGTGELFF